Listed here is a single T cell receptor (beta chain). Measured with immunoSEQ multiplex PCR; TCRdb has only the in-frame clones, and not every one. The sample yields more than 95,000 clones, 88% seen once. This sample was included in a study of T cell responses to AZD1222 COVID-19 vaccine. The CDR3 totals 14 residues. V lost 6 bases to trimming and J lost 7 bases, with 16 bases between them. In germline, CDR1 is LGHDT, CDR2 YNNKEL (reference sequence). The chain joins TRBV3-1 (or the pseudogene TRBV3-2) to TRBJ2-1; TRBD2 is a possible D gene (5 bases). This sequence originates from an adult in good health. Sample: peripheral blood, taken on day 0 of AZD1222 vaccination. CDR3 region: CASRGGLRMNEQFF. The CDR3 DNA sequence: TGTGCCAGCAGAGGAGGACTCCGGATGAATGAGCAGTTCTTC.